This TCR beta chain was captured by sequencing in a study of blood T cell repertoires in COVID-19. Study as a whole: The United States, Italy and Spain provided the acute and convalescent COVID-19 samples.

Repertoires were generated with immunoSEQ multiplex PCR, while TCRdb's copy carries only in-frame clones and drops some. The table lists roughly 320,000 clones, 90% of them singletons, with around 3.9% in the top ten. Germline V gives CDR1 SGHNT, CDR2 YENEEA. V dropped 4 bases and J dropped 4 bases, with 14 bases sitting between them. The CDR3 covers 15 residues. The sequence was obtained from a woman aged 30 to 39 who had been exposed to COVID-19. The source material was PBMCs or T cells enriched from blood (not recorded which). The chain uses TRBV11-3 and TRBJ1-3; D possibly corresponds to TRBD1 (5 bases). For the CDR3, the DNA is TGTGCCAGCAGCTCCAGGGAAGGTGCCGGAAACACCATATATTTT. Translating gives CASSSREGAGNTIYF.